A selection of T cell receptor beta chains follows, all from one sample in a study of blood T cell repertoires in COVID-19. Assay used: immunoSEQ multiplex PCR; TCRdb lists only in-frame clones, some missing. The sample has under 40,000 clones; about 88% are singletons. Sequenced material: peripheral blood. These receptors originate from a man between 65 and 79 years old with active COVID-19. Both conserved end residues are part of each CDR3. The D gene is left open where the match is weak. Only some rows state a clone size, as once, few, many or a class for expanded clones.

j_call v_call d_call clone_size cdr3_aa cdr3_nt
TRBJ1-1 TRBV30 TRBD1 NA CAWTRGQIMNTEAFF TGTGCCTGGACCCGGGGACAGATCATGAACACTGAAGCTTTCTTT
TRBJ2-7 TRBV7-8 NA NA CASSLGRRGTYEQYF TGTGCCAGCAGCTTGGGGCGAAGGGGAACCTACGAGCAGTACTTC
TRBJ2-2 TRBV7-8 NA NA CASSFGTGWSNTGELFF TGTGCCAGCAGCTTTGGAACCGGGTGGAGTAACACCGGGGAGCTGTTTTTT
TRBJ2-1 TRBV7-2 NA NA CASSLRTAYNEQFF TGTGCCAGCAGCTTAAGGACAGCCTACAATGAGCAGTTCTTC
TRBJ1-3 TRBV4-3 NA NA CASSQDPLGGVHTIYF TGCGCCAGCAGCCAAGATCCCCTAGGAGGGGTGCACACCATATATTTT
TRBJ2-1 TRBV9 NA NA CASSVGSRADNEQFF TGTGCCAGCAGCGTAGGATCGAGAGCGGACAATGAGCAGTTCTTC
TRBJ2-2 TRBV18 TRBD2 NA CASSPGGISGTGELFF TGTGCCAGCTCACCGGGGGGGATCTCCGGCACCGGGGAGCTGTTTTTT
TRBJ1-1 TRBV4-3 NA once CASSQVYLNTEAFF TGCGCCAGCAGCCAAGTATATCTGAACACTGAAGCTTTCTTT
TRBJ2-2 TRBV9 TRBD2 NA CASSFRLAGNTGELFF TGTGCCAGCAGCTTCCGACTAGCGGGGAACACCGGGGAGCTGTTTTTT
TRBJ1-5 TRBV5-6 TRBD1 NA CASSLGQGALQPQHF TGTGCCAGCAGCTTGGGGCAGGGGGCACTTCAGCCCCAGCATTTT
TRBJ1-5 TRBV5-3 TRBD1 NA CARSSWFSRQGCNQPQHF TGTGCCAGAAGCTCATGGTTTTCGAGACAGGGGTGCAATCAGCCCCAGCATTTT
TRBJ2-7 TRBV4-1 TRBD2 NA CASSQDMETSGGAFLDEQYF TGCGCCAGCAGCCAAGATATGGAAACTAGCGGGGGGGCTTTCCTAGACGAGCAGTACTTC
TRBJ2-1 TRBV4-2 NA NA CASSQAGQSSYNEQFF TGTGCCAGCAGCCAAGCGGGACAAAGCTCCTACAATGAGCAGTTCTTC
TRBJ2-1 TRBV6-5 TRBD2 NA CASSPGTRLYNEQFF TGTGCCAGCAGTCCCGGGACTAGGTTGTATAATGAGCAGTTCTTC
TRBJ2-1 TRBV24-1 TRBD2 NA CATSDLRGSSYNEQFF TGTGCCACCAGTGATTTGCGCGGGAGCTCCTACAATGAGCAGTTCTTC
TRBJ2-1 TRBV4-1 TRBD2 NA CASSQVVGSGGAPNEQFF TGCGCCAGCAGCCAAGTTGTGGGAAGCGGGGGGGCCCCCAATGAGCAGTTCTTC
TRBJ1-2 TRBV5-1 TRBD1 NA CASSPSGGRNGYTF TGCGCCAGCAGCCCGTCAGGGGGGCGGAATGGCTACACCTTC
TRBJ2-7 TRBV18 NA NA CASSPTTGAGRWSYEQYF TGTGCCAGCTCACCTACCACGGGTGCGGGAAGGTGGTCCTACGAGCAGTACTTC
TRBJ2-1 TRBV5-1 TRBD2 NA CASSPGSASGRGEQFF TGCGCCAGCAGCCCGGGATCGGCTAGCGGGAGAGGTGAGCAGTTCTTC
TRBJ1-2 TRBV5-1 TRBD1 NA CASSLAVGPGQLYGYTF TGCGCCAGCAGCTTGGCCGTAGGTCCGGGACAGCTTTATGGCTACACCTTC
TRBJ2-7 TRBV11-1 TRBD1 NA CASNRGVPYEQYF TGTGCCAGCAACAGGGGTGTCCCCTACGAGCAGTACTTC
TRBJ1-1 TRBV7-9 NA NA CASSLSPTRNTEAFF TGTGCCAGCAGCTTATCCCCGACACGGAACACTGAAGCTTTCTTT
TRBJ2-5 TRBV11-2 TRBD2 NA CASSLAGGGRSAETQYF TGTGCCAGCAGCTTAGCTGGCGGGGGACGGAGCGCGGAGACCCAGTACTTC
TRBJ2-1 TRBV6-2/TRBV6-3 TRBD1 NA CASRFRQGAGGRKSYNEQFF TGTGCCAGCCGTTTCCGACAGGGGGCCGGGGGCCGTAAGTCCTACAATGAGCAGTTCTTC
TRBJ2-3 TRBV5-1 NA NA CASSLGRQQFTDTQYF TGCGCCAGCAGCTTGGGGCGGCAGCAGTTCACAGATACGCAGTATTTT
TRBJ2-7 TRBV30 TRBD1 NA CAWNRGTGGRQMTYEQYF TGTGCCTGGAACAGAGGGACAGGGGGAAGACAAATGACCTACGAGCAGTACTTC
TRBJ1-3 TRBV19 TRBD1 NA CASSSEGAGGNTIYF TGTGCCAGTAGTAGCGAGGGGGCAGGTGGAAACACCATATATTTT
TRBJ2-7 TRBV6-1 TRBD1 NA CASSEARQGDPLEQYF TGTGCCAGCAGTGAAGCGCGACAGGGGGACCCTTTAGAGCAGTACTTC
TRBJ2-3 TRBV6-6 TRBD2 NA CASSPIPGREGTDTQYF TGTGCCAGCAGTCCGATCCCCGGGAGGGAGGGCACAGATACGCAGTATTTT
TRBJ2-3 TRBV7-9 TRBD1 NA CASSLAGTGADTQYF TGTGCCAGCAGCTTAGCGGGGACAGGGGCAGATACGCAGTATTTT
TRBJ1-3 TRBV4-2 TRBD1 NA CASSQDRGLRNTIYF TGTGCCAGCAGCCAGGACAGGGGGCTGCGAAACACCATATATTTT
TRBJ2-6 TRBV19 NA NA CASTFRGSGANVLTF TGTGCCAGTACGTTCAGGGGTAGTGGGGCCAACGTCCTGACTTTC
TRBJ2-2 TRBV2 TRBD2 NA CASRVAGGPYTGELFF TGTGCCAGCAGAGTAGCGGGGGGGCCATATACCGGGGAGCTGTTTTTT
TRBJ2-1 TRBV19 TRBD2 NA CASSLTSGSHNEQFF TGTGCCAGTAGTTTGACTAGCGGGAGCCACAATGAGCAGTTCTTC
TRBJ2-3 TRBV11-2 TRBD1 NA CASSYLGQPTDTQYF TGTGCCAGCAGCTACCTGGGACAGCCAACAGATACGCAGTATTTT
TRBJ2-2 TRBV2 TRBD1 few CASSEWDRGTGELFF TGTGCCAGCAGTGAATGGGACAGGGGTACCGGGGAGCTGTTTTTT
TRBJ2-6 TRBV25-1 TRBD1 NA CASSVRQGAISGANVLTF TGTGCCAGCAGTGTTCGACAGGGGGCGATCTCTGGGGCCAACGTCCTGACTTTC
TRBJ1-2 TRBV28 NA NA CASSFRVRDGYTF TGTGCCAGCAGTTTCAGGGTAAGGGATGGCTACACCTTC
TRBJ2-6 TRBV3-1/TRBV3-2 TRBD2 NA CASAREVAGTDGANVLTF TGTGCCAGCGCTCGGGAGGTAGCGGGAACGGATGGGGCCAACGTCCTGACTTTC
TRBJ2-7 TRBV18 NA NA CASSPLGYGSYEQYF TGTGCCAGCTCACCCCTGGGTTACGGGTCCTACGAGCAGTACTTC
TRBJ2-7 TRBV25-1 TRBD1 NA CASSLGTGAYEQYF TGTGCCAGCTCTTTGGGGACAGGGGCCTACGAGCAGTACTTC
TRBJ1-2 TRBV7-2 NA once CASSWTANYGYTF TGTGCCAGCAGCTGGACAGCTAACTATGGCTACACCTTC
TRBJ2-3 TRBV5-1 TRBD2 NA CASSPREGSDTQYF TGCGCCAGCAGCCCCCGGGAGGGATCAGATACGCAGTATTTT
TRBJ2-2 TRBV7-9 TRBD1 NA CASSLEPGQGARTGELFF TGTGCCAGCAGCTTAGAACCGGGACAGGGGGCGAGGACCGGGGAGCTGTTTTTT
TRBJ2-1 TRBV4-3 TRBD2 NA CASSQEGLAGGGHEQFF TGCGCCAGCAGCCAGGAGGGACTAGCGGGAGGGGGGCATGAGCAGTTCTTC
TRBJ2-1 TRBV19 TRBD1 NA CASNDRGGNEQFF TGTGCCAGTAATGACAGGGGGGGCAATGAGCAGTTCTTC
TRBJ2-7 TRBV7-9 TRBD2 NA CASSTPGLAYEQYF TGTGCCAGCAGCACCCCGGGACTAGCGTACGAGCAGTACTTC
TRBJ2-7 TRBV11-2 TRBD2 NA CASSSRLAGTYEQYF TGTGCCAGCTCCTCTAGACTAGCGGGTACCTACGAGCAGTACTTC
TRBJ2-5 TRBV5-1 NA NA CASSLSGLAETQYF TGCGCCAGCAGCTTGTCAGGCCTAGCGGAGACCCAGTACTTC